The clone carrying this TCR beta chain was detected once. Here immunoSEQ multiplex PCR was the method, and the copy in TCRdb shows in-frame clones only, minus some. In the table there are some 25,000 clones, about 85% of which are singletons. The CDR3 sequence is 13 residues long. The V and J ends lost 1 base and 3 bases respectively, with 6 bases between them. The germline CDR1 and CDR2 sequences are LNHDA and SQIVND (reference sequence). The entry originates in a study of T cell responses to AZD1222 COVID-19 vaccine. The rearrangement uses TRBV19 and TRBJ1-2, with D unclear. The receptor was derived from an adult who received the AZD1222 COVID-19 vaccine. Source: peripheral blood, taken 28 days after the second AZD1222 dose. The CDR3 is CASSIGADYGYTF. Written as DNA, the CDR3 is TGTGCCAGTAGTATAGGAGCGGACTATGGCTACACCTTC.